This entry is about one T cell receptor beta chain. This entry is derived from a study of blood T cell repertoires in COVID-19. Study-level information: The study drew acute and convalescent COVID-19 samples from the United States, Italy and Spain. Sources were T cells, B-cell-depleted T cells, or PBMCs; the material itself was cDNA or gDNA.

In the authors' workflow: Amplification from reference gene primers served as the basis for estimated nucleated cell counts. The repertoire was sequenced with immunoSEQ multiplex PCR; TCRdb's copy has only in-frame clones and lacks some. The DNA gave D and trimming, while V, J and clone size come from that table. The top ten hold 2% to 2.5% of the sample, which has around 160,000 clones, 88% seen once. CDR1 is LNHDA and CDR2 is SQIVND in the germline V gene (reference sequence). The ends lost 4 bases at V and 3 bases at J; junction bases unmatched: 3. The CDR3 contains 13 residues. Sequencing was performed on peripheral blood. The rearrangement links TRBV19 to TRBJ2-7, with 7 bases identical to TRBD2. The sequence came from a human donor in a cohort sampled during active COVID-19. The DNA of the CDR3 is TGTGCCAGTAGTACCTCGGGAGGCTACGAGCAGTACTTC. Its protein is CASSTSGGYEQYF.